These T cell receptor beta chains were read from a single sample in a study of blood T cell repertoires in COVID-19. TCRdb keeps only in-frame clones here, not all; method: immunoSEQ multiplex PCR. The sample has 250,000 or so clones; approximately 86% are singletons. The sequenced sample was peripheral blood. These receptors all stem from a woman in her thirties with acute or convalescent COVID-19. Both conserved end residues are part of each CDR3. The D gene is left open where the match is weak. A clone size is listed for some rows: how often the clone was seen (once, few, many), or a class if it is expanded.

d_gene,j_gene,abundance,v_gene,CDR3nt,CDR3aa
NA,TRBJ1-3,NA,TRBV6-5,TGTGCCAGCACAGGGACTTTGGGAAACACCATATATTTT,CASTGTLGNTIYF
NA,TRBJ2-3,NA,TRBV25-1,TGTGCCAGCAGTGAACCTGGGACATCCCCTAGCACAGATACGCAGTATTTT,CASSEPGTSPSTDTQYF
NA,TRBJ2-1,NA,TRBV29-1,TGCAGCGTTGAGGGGGGGCCTATTCTGTCCTACAATGAGCAGTTCTTC,CSVEGGPILSYNEQFF
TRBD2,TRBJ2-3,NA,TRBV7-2,TGTGCCAGCAGCTTAGATTACGCGGGAGTAAGCACAGATACGCAGTATTTT,CASSLDYAGVSTDTQYF
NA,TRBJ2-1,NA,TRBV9,TGTGCCAGCAGCGTAGCATGGAGCGCGACCGACAATGAGCAGTTCTTC,CASSVAWSATDNEQFF
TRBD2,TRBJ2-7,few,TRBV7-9,TGTGCCAGCAGCGACTTACTAGCGGGAGCGCACGAGCAGTACTTC,CASSDLLAGAHEQYF
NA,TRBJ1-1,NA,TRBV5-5,TGTGCCAGCAGCTTGACCGGAGTCACTGAAGCTTTCTTT,CASSLTGVTEAFF
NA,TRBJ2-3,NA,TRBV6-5,TGTGCCAGCAGTTACAGTACGGGTTTGGCAGATACGCAGTATTTT,CASSYSTGLADTQYF
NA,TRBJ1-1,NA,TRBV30,TGTGCCGGGGGGACACTGGAAACTTTCTTT,CAGGTLETFF
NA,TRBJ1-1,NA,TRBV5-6,TGTGCCAGCAGCCAAAAGAACACTGAAGCTTTCTTT,CASSQKNTEAFF
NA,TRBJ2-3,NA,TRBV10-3,TGTGCCATGGGCGGAGGATTGAGGCCAGATACGCAGTATTTT,CAMGGGLRPDTQYF
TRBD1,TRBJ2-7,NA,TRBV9,TGTGCCAGCAGCCGAAACAGGGGCGAGCAGTACTTC,CASSRNRGEQYF
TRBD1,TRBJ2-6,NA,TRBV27,TGTGCCAGCAGTCATCAGGGGGTCCCTGGGGCCAACGTCCTGACTTTC,CASSHQGVPGANVLTF
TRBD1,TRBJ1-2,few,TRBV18,TGTGCCAGCTCCCAACAGGGGGGCAACTATGGCTACACCTTC,CASSQQGGNYGYTF
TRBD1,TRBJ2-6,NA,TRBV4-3,TGCGCCAGCAGCCAAGAGGGGATGACAGGGGGCGGTGGGGCCAACGTCCTGACTTTC,CASSQEGMTGGGGANVLTF
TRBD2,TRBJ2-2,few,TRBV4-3,TGCGCCAGCAGCCAGGGAACTAGCGGGAGGTTTGCCGGGGAGCTGTTTTTT,CASSQGTSGRFAGELFF
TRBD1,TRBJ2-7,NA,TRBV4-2,TGTGCCAGCAGCCAAGTTAACATACAGGGACAGGGGGCGCGATACGAGCAGTACTTC,CASSQVNIQGQGARYEQYF
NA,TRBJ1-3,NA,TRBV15,TGTGCCAGCGGCTGGAAAAGCTCTGGAAACACCATATATTTT,CASGWKSSGNTIYF
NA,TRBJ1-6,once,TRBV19,TGTGCCAGTACCTGGGACACCAATAATTCACCCCTCCACTTT,CASTWDTNNSPLHF
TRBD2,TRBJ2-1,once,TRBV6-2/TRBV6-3,TGTGCCAGCAGTTACTCTAGACTAGCCGGGGGGAGCTCCTACAATGAGCAGTTCTTC,CASSYSRLAGGSSYNEQFF
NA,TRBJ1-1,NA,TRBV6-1,TGTGCCAGCAGTGAAGCGCTCGGGGGGGGTGGCACTGAAGCTTTCTTT,CASSEALGGGGTEAFF
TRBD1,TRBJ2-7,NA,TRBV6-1,TGTGCCAGCAGTGAGGGACAGGGTGCGTGGGAGCAGTACTTC,CASSEGQGAWEQYF
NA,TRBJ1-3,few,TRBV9,TGTGCCAGCAGCCCGACCGGGGGGGGAGCTGGAAACACCATATATTTT,CASSPTGGGAGNTIYF
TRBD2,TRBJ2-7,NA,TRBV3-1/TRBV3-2,TGTGCCAGCAGCCAAGAGGGGCCGACTAGCGGGAGCTCCTACGAGCAGTACTTC,CASSQEGPTSGSSYEQYF
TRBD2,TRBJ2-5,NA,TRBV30,TGTGCCTGGAGCGGACTAGCGGGAGTTCCCCTCGAGACCCAGTACTTC,CAWSGLAGVPLETQYF
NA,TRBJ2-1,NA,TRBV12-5,TGTGCTAGTGGTTTGCGGGGAGAGCAGTTCTTC,CASGLRGEQFF
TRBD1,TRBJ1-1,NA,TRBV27,TGTGCCAGCAGTAAAGGACAGGGAAACACTGAAGCTTTCTTT,CASSKGQGNTEAFF
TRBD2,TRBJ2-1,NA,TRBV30,TGTGCCTGGAGTGCCTACGGAGCGGCGGGAGGGATAAATGAGCAGTTCTTC,CAWSAYGAAGGINEQFF
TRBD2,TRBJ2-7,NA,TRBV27,TGTGCCACACTTAGCGGGAGCTACGAGCAGTACTTC,CATLSGSYEQYF
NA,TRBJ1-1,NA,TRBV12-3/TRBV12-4,TGTGCCAGCAGTTTGTCTTCCTACACTGAAGCTTTCTTT,CASSLSSYTEAFF
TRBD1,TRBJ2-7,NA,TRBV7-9,TGTGCCAGCAGCCAAGACAGGGGGTTGGACGAGCAGTACTTC,CASSQDRGLDEQYF
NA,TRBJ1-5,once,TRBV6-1,TGTGCCAGCAGTGAAGCCCAGACGGGTCAGCCCCAGCATTTT,CASSEAQTGQPQHF
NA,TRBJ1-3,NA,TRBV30,TGTGCCTGGAGTGTAGGAGGGGCTGGAAACACCATATATTTT,CAWSVGGAGNTIYF
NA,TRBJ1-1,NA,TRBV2,TGTGCCAGCAGTGTCGGGGGGGTGAACACTGAAGCTTTCTTT,CASSVGGVNTEAFF
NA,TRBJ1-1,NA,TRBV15,TGTGCCACCAAGGCTGGGAGTCGGAACACTGAAGCTTTCTTT,CATKAGSRNTEAFF
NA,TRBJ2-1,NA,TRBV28,TGTGCCAGCACCAGAGCTCTAGTGAACCTCCGGGGTGAGCAGTTCTTC,CASTRALVNLRGEQFF
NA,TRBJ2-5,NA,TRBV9,TGTGCCAGCAGCCCCTCAGTAGCAGAGACCCAGTACTTC,CASSPSVAETQYF
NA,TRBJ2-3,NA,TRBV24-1,TGTGCCACCAGTGATTTGCCCGACTTGAAAGCAGATACGCAGTATTTT,CATSDLPDLKADTQYF
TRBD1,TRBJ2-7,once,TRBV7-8,TGTGCCAGCAGCGTCCCCCCCCGGGACAGCTACGAGCAGTACTTC,CASSVPPRDSYEQYF
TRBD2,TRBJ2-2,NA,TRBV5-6,TGTGCCAGCAGCCCGCGGGTCTGGCGGGAGAGAAGCGGGGAGCTGTTTTTT,CASSPRVWRERSGELFF
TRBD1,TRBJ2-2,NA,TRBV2,TGTGCCAGCAGTGAATGGGGACAGGGTGTGCTGTTTTTT,CASSEWGQGVLFF
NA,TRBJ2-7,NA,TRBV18,TGTGCCAGCTCACCACCCGGGTACGAGCAGTACTTC,CASSPPGYEQYF
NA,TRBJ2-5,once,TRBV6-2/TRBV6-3,TGTGCCAGCAGTTACCGTGACAGGAGCCTTGGGGAGACCCAGTACTTC,CASSYRDRSLGETQYF
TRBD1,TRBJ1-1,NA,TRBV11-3,TGTGCCAGCAGCTTAAGTGCAGGGGGCTCGTCTGAAGCTTTCTTT,CASSLSAGGSSEAFF
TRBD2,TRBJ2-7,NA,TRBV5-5,TGTGCCAGCAGCCAAGGGACTAGCGGCGCCGCCTACGAGCAGTACTTC,CASSQGTSGAAYEQYF
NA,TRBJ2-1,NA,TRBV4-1,TGCGCCAGCAGCCAAGTGGGCAGTGCCTACAATGAGCAGTTCTTC,CASSQVGSAYNEQFF
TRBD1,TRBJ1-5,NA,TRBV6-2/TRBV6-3,TGTGCCAGCAGGTACAGGGGGCTAGATCAGCCCCAGCATTTT,CASRYRGLDQPQHF
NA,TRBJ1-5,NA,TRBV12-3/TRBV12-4,TGTGCCAGCAGTTTCGGGATTCAGCCCCAGCATTTT,CASSFGIQPQHF
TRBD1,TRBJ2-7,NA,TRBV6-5,TGTGCCAGCAGGGGGACAGGGGTGAGCTCCTACGAGCAGTACTTC,CASRGTGVSSYEQYF
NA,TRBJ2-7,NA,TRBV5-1,TGCGCCAGCAGCTTGGTGCCTCGTCGGGAGCAGTACTTC,CASSLVPRREQYF
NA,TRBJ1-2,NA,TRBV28,TGTGCCAGCAGTTTTGATGTGGGGGCTGACTATGGCTACACCTTC,CASSFDVGADYGYTF
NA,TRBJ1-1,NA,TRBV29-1,TGCAGCGCGTCAACAGCCGACACTGAAGCTTTCTTT,CSASTADTEAFF
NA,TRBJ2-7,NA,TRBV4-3,TGCGCCAGCAGCCAAGGAGCGGGCGCCTACGAGCAGTACTTC,CASSQGAGAYEQYF
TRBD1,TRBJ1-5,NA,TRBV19,TGTGCCAGTAGTCCCGTACAGGGGGCGCATAATCAGCCCCAGCATTTT,CASSPVQGAHNQPQHF